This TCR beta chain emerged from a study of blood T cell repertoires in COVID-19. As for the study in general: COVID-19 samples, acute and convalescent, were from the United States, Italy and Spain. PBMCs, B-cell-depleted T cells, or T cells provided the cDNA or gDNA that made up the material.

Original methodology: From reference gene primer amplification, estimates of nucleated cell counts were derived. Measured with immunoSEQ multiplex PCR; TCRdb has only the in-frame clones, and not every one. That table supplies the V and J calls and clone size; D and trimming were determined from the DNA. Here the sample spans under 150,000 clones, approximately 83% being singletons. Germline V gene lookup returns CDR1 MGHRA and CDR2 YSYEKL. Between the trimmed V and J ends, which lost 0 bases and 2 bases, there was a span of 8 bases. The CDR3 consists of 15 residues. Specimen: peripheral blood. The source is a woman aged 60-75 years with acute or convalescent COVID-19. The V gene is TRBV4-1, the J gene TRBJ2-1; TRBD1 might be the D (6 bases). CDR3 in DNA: TGCGCCAGCAGCCAAGACCGGGACACCTACAATGAGCAGTTCTTC. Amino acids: CASSQDRDTYNEQFF.